This T cell receptor (beta chain) stems from a study of shared clonotypes between healthy human individuals. Across the study: The cohort comprised a couple of women and a few men. Their ages spanned 18 to 49 years. Each donor had three CD4 naive, three CD4 memory, two CD8 naive and one CD8 memory plate. General observations from the study: Clonotypes that were shared across a handful of donors made up around 5% of naive CD4 clonotypes.

Regarding this clone: Antigen specificity is unknown.

V lost 3 bases to trimming and J lost 8 bases; unmatched junction nucleotides: 6. The CDR3 spans 13 residues. Per germline, CDR1 KGHSH and CDR2 LQKENI. The assay was immunoSEQ multiplex PCR, and TCRdb's table has in-frame clones only and misses some. The data hold some 500,000 clones, with around 95% observed a single time. The receptor was derived from a woman in her thirties in good health. This chain links TRBV18 with TRBJ1-2; 7 nucleotides agree with TRBD1. The sequenced material came from naive CD4+ T cells sorted from blood. As for subset: CD45RA+ positively selected. CDR3 sequence: CASSPAGGDGYTF. Here the CDR3 DNA reads TGTGCCAGCTCACCCGCAGGGGGTGACGGCTACACCTTC.